This T cell receptor (beta chain) was recorded in a study of T cell responses to AZD1222 COVID-19 vaccine. About the research overall: Second-dose timings of about 4 or about 12 weeks were pooled.

With respect to this clone: Its antigen is not known.

Germline CDR1 is MRHNA and CDR2 is SNTAGT. The V gene end was trimmed by 3 bases and the J gene end by 11 bases; junction bases not matched to a gene: 7. The CDR3 is made up of 13 amino acids. The assay was immunoSEQ multiplex PCR, and TCRdb's table has in-frame clones only and misses some. The table has 150,000 to 200,000 clones, 85% to 95% seen once. Study-level results: Females outnumbered males among donors, who were mostly white British; clonal diversity was possibly underestimated. Repertoires were obtained only post-peak T cell response.

The source material was peripheral blood, sampled on day 0 of AZD1222 vaccination. The V and J genes are TRBV6-4 and TRBJ1-5; 7 nucleotides align to TRBD1. The source of this sequence is an adult in good health. The CDR3: CASSEVPGTAQHF. The DNA for the CDR3 is TGTGCCAGCAGTGAGGTCCCCGGGACAGCCCAGCATTTT.